This T cell receptor (beta chain) was sequenced for a study of shared clonotypes between healthy human individuals. Naivety among CD8 cells was defined by CD45RO negativity and positive CCR7 selection, thereby excluding terminally differentiated effector memory CD45RA+ cells. Assay execution proceeded at the deep level. Sorted-subset replicate PCRs used about 200 ng DNA, around 27,000 T cell genomes. Profiling relied on immunoSEQ multiplex PCR, and the TCRdb table lists in-frame clones only, not all of them. The sample yields millions of clones, about 95% seen once. Study results and limitations: Among the subsets, naive ones generally showed larger estimated richness than memory ones.

In the case of this clone: The antigen is unknown.

Source material: naive CD8+ T cells sorted from blood. The source of this sequence is a man between 18 and 35 years old in good health.

DNA for the CDR3: TGTGCCAGCAGCTTAGCGGGGGGAGAGACCCAGTACTTC. As protein: CASSLAGGETQYF. The gene calls are TRBV13 and TRBJ2-5; 7 bases map to TRBD2. The CDR3 loop spans 13 amino acids. V shed 1 base and J 4 bases; nucleotides not matched to a gene: 0. The V gene's germline CDR1 is PRHDT and CDR2 FYEKMQ (reference sequence). Supplemented by reference TRBV13 and TRBJ2-5, the full variable domain reads AAGVIQSPRHLIKEKRETATLKCYPIPRHDTVYWYQQGPGQDPQFLISFYEKMQSDKGSIPDRFSAQQFSDYHSELNMSSLELGDSALYFCASSLAGGETQYFGPGTRLLVL.